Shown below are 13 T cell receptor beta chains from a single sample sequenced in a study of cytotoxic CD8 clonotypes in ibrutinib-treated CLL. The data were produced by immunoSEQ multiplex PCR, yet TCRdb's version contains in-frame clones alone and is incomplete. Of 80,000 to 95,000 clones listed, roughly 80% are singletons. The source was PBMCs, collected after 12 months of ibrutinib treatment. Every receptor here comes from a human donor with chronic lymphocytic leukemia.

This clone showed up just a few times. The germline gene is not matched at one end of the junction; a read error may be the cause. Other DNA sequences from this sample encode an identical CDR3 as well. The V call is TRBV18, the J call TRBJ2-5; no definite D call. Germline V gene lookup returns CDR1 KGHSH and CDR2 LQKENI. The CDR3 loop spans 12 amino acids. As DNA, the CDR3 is TGTGCCAGCTCACCTTACCAGGAGACCCAGTACTTC. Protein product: CASSPYQETQYF. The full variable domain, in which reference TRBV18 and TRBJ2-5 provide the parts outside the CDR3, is NAGVMQNPRHLVRRRGQEARLRCSPMKGHSHVYWYRQLPEEGLKFMVYLQKENIIDESGMPKERFSAEFPKEGPSILRIQQVVRGDSAAYFCASSPYQETQYFGPGTRLLVL.

CDR3 amino acids: CASSPRTSGHNEQFF. The CDR3 coding sequence is TGTGCCAGCAGCCCCCGGACTAGCGGGCACAATGAGCAGTTCTTC. The genes are TRBV9 and TRBJ2-1; 11 bases are shared with TRBD2. J gave up 5 bases and V 4 bases, and 5 bases lay outside the gene matches. The length of the CDR3 is 15 residues. Germline V gives CDR1 SGDLS, CDR2 YYNGEE.

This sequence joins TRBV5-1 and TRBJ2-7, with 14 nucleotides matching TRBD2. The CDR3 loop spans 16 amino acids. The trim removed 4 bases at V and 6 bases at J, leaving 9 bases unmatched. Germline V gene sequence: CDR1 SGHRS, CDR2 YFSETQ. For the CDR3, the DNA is TGCGCCAGCAGCCCGGGACTAGCGGGGGCCCTCAGCGAGCAGTACTTC. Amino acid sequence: CASSPGLAGALSEQYF.

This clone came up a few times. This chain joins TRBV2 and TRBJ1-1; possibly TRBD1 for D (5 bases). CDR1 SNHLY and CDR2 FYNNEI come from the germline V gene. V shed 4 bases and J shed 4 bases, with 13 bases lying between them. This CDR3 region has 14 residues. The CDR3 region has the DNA TGTGCCAGCAGTGGTGGGACGGCGGGCACTGAAGCTTTCTTT. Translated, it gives CASSGGTAGTEAFF.

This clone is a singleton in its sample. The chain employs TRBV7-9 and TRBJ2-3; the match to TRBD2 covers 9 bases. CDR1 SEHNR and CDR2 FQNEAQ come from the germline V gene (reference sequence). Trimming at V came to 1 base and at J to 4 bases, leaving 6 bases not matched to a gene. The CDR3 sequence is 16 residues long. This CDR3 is CASSLGASGMADTQYF. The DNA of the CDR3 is TGTGCCAGCAGCTTAGGGGCTAGCGGGATGGCAGATACGCAGTATTTT.

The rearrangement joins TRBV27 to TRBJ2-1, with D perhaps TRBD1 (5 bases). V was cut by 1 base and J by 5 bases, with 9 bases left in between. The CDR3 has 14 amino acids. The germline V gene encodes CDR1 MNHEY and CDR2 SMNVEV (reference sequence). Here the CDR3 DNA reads TGTGCCAGCAGTTTATTGGGGCCGAACAATGAGCAGTTCTTC. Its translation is CASSLLGPNNEQFF.

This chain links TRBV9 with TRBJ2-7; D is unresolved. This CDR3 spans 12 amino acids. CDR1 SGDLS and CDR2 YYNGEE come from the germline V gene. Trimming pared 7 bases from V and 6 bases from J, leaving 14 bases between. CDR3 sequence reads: CASGVRPGEQYF. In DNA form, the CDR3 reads TGTGCCAGCGGGGTCAGGCCGGGCGAGCAGTACTTC. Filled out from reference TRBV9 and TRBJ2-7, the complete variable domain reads DSGVTQTPKHLITATGQRVTLRCSPRSGDLSVYWYQQSLDQGLQFLIQYYNGEERAKGNILERFSAQQFPDLHSELNLSSLELGDSALYFCASGVRPGEQYFGPGTRLTVT.

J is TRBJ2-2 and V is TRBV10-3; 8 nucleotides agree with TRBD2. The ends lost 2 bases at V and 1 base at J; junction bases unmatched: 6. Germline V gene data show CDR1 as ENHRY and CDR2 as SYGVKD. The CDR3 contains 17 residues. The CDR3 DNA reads TGTGCCATCAGTGAGGCTAGCGGGCCCGGGAACACCGGGGAGCTGTTTTTT. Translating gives CAISEASGPGNTGELFF.

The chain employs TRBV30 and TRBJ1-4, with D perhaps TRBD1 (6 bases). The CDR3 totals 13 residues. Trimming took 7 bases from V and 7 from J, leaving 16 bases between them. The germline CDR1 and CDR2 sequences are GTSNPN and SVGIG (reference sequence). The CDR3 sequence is CASLSRDTEKLFF. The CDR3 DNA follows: TGTGCCTCCTTATCCCGGGACACTGAAAAACTGTTTTTT.

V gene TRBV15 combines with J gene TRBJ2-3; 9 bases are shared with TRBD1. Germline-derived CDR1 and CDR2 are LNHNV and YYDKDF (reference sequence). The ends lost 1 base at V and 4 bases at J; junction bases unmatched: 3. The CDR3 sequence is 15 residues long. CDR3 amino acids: CATSRGTGEADTQYF. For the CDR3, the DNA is TGTGCCACCAGCAGAGGGACAGGGGAAGCAGATACGCAGTATTTT.

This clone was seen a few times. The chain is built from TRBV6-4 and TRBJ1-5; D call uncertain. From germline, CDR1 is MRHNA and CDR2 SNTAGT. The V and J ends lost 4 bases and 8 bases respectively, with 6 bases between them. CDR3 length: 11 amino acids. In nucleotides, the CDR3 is TGTGCCAGCAGTGGCGAGGAGCCCCAGCATTTT. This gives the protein CASSGEEPQHF.

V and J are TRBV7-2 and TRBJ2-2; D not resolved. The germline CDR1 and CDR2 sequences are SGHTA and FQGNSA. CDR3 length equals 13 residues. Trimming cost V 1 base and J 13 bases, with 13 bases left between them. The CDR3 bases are TGTGCCAGCAGCTTAGTGGGCCGGGTAGGGCTGTTTTTT. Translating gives CASSLVGRVGLFF.

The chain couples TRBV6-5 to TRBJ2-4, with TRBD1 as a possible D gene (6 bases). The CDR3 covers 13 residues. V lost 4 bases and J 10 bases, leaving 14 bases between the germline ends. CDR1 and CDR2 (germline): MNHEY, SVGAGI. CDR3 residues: CASSSDGQGIQYF. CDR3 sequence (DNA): TGTGCCAGCAGTTCCGACGGGCAGGGGATTCAGTACTTC.